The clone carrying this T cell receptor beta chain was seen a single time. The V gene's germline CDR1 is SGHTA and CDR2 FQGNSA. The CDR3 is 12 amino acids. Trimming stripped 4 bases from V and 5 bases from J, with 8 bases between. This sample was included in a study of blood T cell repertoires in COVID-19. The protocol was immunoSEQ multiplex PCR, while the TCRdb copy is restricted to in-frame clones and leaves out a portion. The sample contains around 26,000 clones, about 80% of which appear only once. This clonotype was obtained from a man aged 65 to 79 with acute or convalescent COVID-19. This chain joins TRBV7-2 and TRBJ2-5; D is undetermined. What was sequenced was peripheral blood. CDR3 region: CASSSQWETQYF. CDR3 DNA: TGTGCCAGCAGCTCACAATGGGAGACCCAGTACTTC.